This TCR beta chain was profiled in a study of T cells in Graves' hyperthyroidism and ophthalmopathy. Germline assignment: CDR1 PRHDT and CDR2 FYEKMQ (reference sequence). The germline V and J ends were trimmed by 5 bases and 4 bases, with 18 bases remaining between them. The CDR3 consists of 16 residues. TCR beta CDR3 regions were amplified from RNA. TCR CDR3 regions were first amplified by RT-PCR with HTBI primers. One entry per CDR3 protein results from TCRdb running MiXCR on the multiplex PCR reads. The sample includes 370,000 or so distinct CDR3 sequences, less than 20% seen only once; the top ten take 28%.

Sequenced: blood. The chain has TRBV13 and TRBJ2-1; TRBD2 is a possible D gene (6 bases). This sequence originates from a woman under 30 with Graves' hyperthyroidism that later progressed to Graves' ophthalmopathy. The DNA of the CDR3 is TGTGCCAGCAGCCCTTTTGAGGGAGGTGGTTACAATGAGCAGTTCTTC. Amino acids: CASSPFEGGGYNEQFF. The whole variable domain, filled in from reference TRBV13 and TRBJ2-1, reads AAGVIQSPRHLIKEKRETATLKCYPIPRHDTVYWYQQGPGQDPQFLISFYEKMQSDKGSIPDRFSAQQFSDYHSELNMSSLELGDSALYFCASSPFEGGGYNEQFFGPGTRLTVL.